These T cell receptor beta chains were read from a single sample in a study of a mutant IDH1 vaccine in newly diagnosed glioma. These receptors' targets are unknown. The assay was immunoSEQ multiplex PCR, and TCRdb's table has in-frame clones only and misses some. The sample records tens of thousands of clones, around 78% being singletons. The material was PBMCs, obtained from a glioma patient whose treatment included an IDH1 peptide vaccine. The receptors originated from a man aged 35 to 55 with glioma. Each CDR3 is given with its conserved first and last residue. D genes are given only for firm matches. Clone size is stated in some rows and not others, as once, few, many or a class when expanded.

TRBJ2-7,NA,TRBV6-1,TRBD1,CASSGNRGPREQYF,TGTGCCAGCAGTGGCAACAGGGGCCCGAGGGAGCAGTACTTC
TRBJ1-1,NA,TRBV7-8,NA,CASSLSSGTEAFF,TGTGCCAGCAGCTTGAGTTCGGGGACTGAAGCTTTCTTT
TRBJ2-2,NA,TRBV6-5,NA,CASSPGQTNTGELFF,TGTGCCAGCAGCCCTGGACAGACCAACACCGGGGAGCTGTTTTTT
TRBJ2-7,once,TRBV4-1,TRBD1,CASSPGQGPLYEQYF,TGCGCCAGCAGCCCCGGACAGGGCCCCCTCTACGAGCAGTACTTC
TRBJ2-5,few,TRBV5-1,NA,CASSPGGSGQETQYF,TGCGCCAGCAGCCCGGGTGGTAGCGGCCAAGAGACCCAGTACTTC
TRBJ1-5,few,TRBV2,NA,CASSVGTENQPQHF,TGTGCCAGCAGTGTCGGGACGGAGAATCAGCCCCAGCATTTT
TRBJ1-5,NA,TRBV6-5,TRBD1,CASSYAGTGNQPQHF,TGTGCCAGCAGTTACGCCGGGACAGGCAATCAGCCCCAGCATTTT
TRBJ1-2,NA,TRBV10-1,NA,CASGDRSYGYTF,TGCGCCTCGGGGGATCGCAGCTATGGCTACACCTTC
TRBJ2-7,NA,TRBV27,TRBD1,CASSLRETGKLAEQYF,TGTGCCAGCAGTTTAAGAGAGACAGGGAAGCTCGCGGAGCAGTACTTC
TRBJ1-3,NA,TRBV2,NA,CASSTGANSGNTIYF,TGTGCCAGCAGTACGGGAGCAAACTCTGGAAACACCATATATTTT
TRBJ2-5,NA,TRBV7-8,NA,CASTSGGLETQYF,TGTGCCAGCACCTCGGGGGGCTTAGAGACCCAGTACTTC
TRBJ1-6,NA,TRBV6-4,NA,CASSDPRNSPLHF,TGTGCCAGCAGTGACCCCAGGAATTCACCCCTCCACTTT
TRBJ2-3,NA,TRBV7-9,TRBD2,CASSLGGGASRGTDTQYF,TGTGCCAGCAGCTTAGGCGGGGGGGCCAGTCGTGGCACAGATACGCAGTATTTT
TRBJ2-2,NA,TRBV5-1,NA,CASSSPQGQRITGELFF,TGCGCCAGCAGCTCCCCCCAGGGACAACGAATCACCGGGGAGCTGTTTTTT
TRBJ2-5,NA,TRBV7-3,TRBD2,CASSLTSGAQETQYF,TGTGCCAGCAGCCTGACTAGCGGGGCCCAAGAGACCCAGTACTTC
TRBJ1-5,NA,TRBV29-1,NA,CSVGGDMGTNQPQHF,TGCAGCGTTGGGGGGGATATGGGCACCAATCAGCCCCAGCATTTT
TRBJ1-2,NA,TRBV4-1,TRBD1,CASSPGQGNYGYTF,TGCGCCAGCAGCCCAGGACAGGGGAACTATGGCTACACCTTC
TRBJ2-3,few,TRBV29-1,TRBD1,CSVEVTGLGTDTQYF,TGCAGCGTTGAAGTGACAGGGTTGGGCACAGATACGCAGTATTTT
TRBJ1-4,NA,TRBV6-1,NA,CASSDWDFKLFF,TGTGCCAGCAGTGATTGGGACTTCAAACTGTTTTTT
TRBJ2-2,NA,TRBV19,NA,CASSMVDGNTGELFF,TGTGCCAGTAGTATGGTCGACGGGAACACCGGGGAGCTGTTTTTT
TRBJ1-5,NA,TRBV29-1,NA,CSARSGGQPQHF,TGCAGCGCGAGAAGCGGGGGACAGCCCCAGCATTTT
TRBJ2-1,few,TRBV5-1,NA,CASSLAGSTYNEQFF,TGCGCCAGCAGCTTGGCCGGCTCAACCTACAATGAGCAGTTCTTC
TRBJ1-6,NA,TRBV19,NA,CASSIRLRGHSPLHF,TGTGCCAGTAGTATAAGATTACGAGGGCATTCACCCCTCCACTTT
TRBJ2-7,NA,TRBV2,NA,CASRQLAYEQYF,TGTGCCAGCAGACAGCTGGCCTACGAGCAGTACTTC
TRBJ1-5,NA,TRBV2,NA,CASSGDSNQPQHF,TGTGCCAGCAGTGGGGATAGCAATCAGCCCCAGCATTTT
TRBJ1-5,once,TRBV5-5,NA,CASSLMVTFPREYSNQPQHF,TGTGCCAGCAGCTTAATGGTCACCTTCCCCAGGGAGTATAGCAATCAGCCCCAGCATTTT
TRBJ2-7,NA,TRBV6-5,TRBD1,CASSYSGDSTYEQYF,TGTGCCAGCAGTTACTCAGGGGACAGCACCTACGAGCAGTACTTC
TRBJ2-5,NA,TRBV4-1,NA,CASRLDRGIGTQYF,TGCGCCAGCAGGCTTGACCGGGGCATTGGAACCCAGTACTTC
TRBJ2-1,NA,TRBV10-1,TRBD2,CASSARGSAGGFPNEQFF,TGCGCCAGCAGTGCTCGTGGATCGGCGGGGGGGTTTCCTAATGAGCAGTTCTTC
TRBJ1-6,NA,TRBV2,TRBD1,CASSASGSGQDRVNSPLHF,TGTGCCAGCAGTGCAAGTGGGTCCGGGCAAGACAGGGTAAATTCACCCCTCCACTTT
TRBJ2-5,NA,TRBV10-3,NA,CAISESSRAPQKTQYF,TGTGCCATCAGTGAGTCGAGTAGGGCGCCCCAAAAGACCCAGTACTTC
TRBJ2-3,NA,TRBV6-6,NA,CASRHTDTQYF,TGTGCCAGCAGACATACAGATACGCAGTATTTT
TRBJ2-2,NA,TRBV9,NA,CASSVSSRDTGELFF,TGTGCCAGCAGCGTATCTAGCCGCGACACCGGGGAGCTGTTTTTT
TRBJ1-1,few,TRBV30,NA,CAWSVRNRGTEAFF,TGTGCCTGGAGTGTACGGAATCGAGGCACTGAAGCTTTCTTT
TRBJ1-4,NA,TRBV4-1,NA,CASSQDDRITNEKLFF,TGCGCCAGCAGCCAAGACGACAGGATTACTAATGAAAAACTGTTTTTT
TRBJ2-2,NA,TRBV5-1,NA,CASSGEVPAGELFF,TGCGCCAGCAGCGGAGAGGTCCCGGCGGGGGAGCTGTTTTTT
TRBJ2-3,NA,TRBV29-1,TRBD1,CSVANWDRDTDTQYF,TGCAGCGTTGCGAATTGGGACAGGGACACAGATACGCAGTATTTT
TRBJ2-5,NA,TRBV7-8,TRBD1,CASSLDRTGSEETQYF,TGTGCCAGCAGCTTAGACCGGACAGGGAGTGAAGAGACCCAGTACTTC
TRBJ2-7,NA,TRBV10-2,TRBD2,CASSRTSGGLRGEQYF,TGCGCCAGCAGCCGGACTAGCGGGGGCCTCCGGGGGGAGCAGTACTTC
TRBJ1-2,NA,TRBV7-3,NA,CASSTQGGYGYTF,TGTGCCAGCAGCACACAGGGTGGCTATGGCTACACCTTC
TRBJ1-1,few,TRBV7-9,NA,CASSLQGSEAFF,TGTGCCAGCAGCTTACAAGGTTCGGAAGCTTTCTTT
TRBJ1-1,NA,TRBV7-8,NA,CASSLVTLNTEAFF,TGTGCCAGCAGCTTAGTTACCCTGAACACTGAAGCTTTCTTT
TRBJ2-7,few,TRBV5-1,NA,CASSPETVPSYEQYF,TGCGCCAGCAGCCCGGAGACTGTCCCCTCCTACGAGCAGTACTTC
TRBJ2-7,NA,TRBV7-9,NA,CASSLVAGLEQYF,TGTGCCAGCAGCTTAGTCGCGGGCCTAGAGCAGTACTTC
TRBJ1-6,NA,TRBV7-2,NA,CASSLGGVDSPLHF,TGTGCCAGCAGCTTAGGCGGCGTCGATTCACCCCTCCACTTT
TRBJ2-3,NA,TRBV4-1,NA,CASKGYDGDTQYF,TGCGCCAGCAAGGGGTACGACGGGGATACGCAGTATTTT
TRBJ1-5,NA,TRBV19,NA,CASRVDNQPQHF,TGTGCCAGTAGGGTGGACAATCAGCCCCAGCATTTT
TRBJ1-1,few,TRBV14,NA,CASSQQLNTEAFF,TGTGCCAGCAGCCAACAGCTGAACACTGAAGCTTTCTTT
TRBJ2-3,NA,TRBV2,NA,CASSEALGTDTQYF,TGTGCCAGCAGTGAAGCGCTGGGCACAGATACGCAGTATTTT
TRBJ2-1,NA,TRBV4-2,TRBD2,CASSQSGLAGGIYNEQFF,TGTGCCAGCAGCCAATCCGGGCTAGCGGGGGGGATATACAATGAGCAGTTCTTC
TRBJ1-5,NA,TRBV6-1,NA,CASSEPGISNQPQHF,TGTGCCAGCAGTGAGCCAGGGATTAGCAATCAGCCCCAGCATTTT
TRBJ2-2,NA,TRBV2,NA,CASSETSLLNTGELFF,TGTGCCAGCAGTGAAACTAGTCTTCTAAACACCGGGGAGCTGTTTTTT
TRBJ1-5,NA,TRBV6-1,NA,CASRPDLLSNQPQHF,TGTGCCAGCCGGCCAGATTTGCTGAGCAATCAGCCCCAGCATTTT
TRBJ2-3,few,TRBV18,TRBD2,CASSPKRGYTDTQYF,TGTGCCAGCTCACCGAAGCGGGGGTACACAGATACGCAGTATTTT
TRBJ2-2,NA,TRBV5-1,NA,CASSLMTATNTGELFF,TGCGCCAGCAGCTTGATGACAGCAACGAACACCGGGGAGCTGTTTTTT
TRBJ2-1,NA,TRBV27,NA,CASSLVSPYNEQFF,TGTGCCAGCAGTTTGGTCTCCCCCTACAATGAGCAGTTCTTC
TRBJ2-1,NA,TRBV2,TRBD2,CASSPAGDRRGQFF,TGTGCCAGCAGCCCCGCGGGGGATAGAAGGGGGCAGTTCTTC
TRBJ2-2,NA,TRBV6-5,TRBD2,CASSSSGGGTGELFF,TGTGCCAGCAGTTCCAGCGGGGGGGGGACCGGGGAGCTGTTTTTT
TRBJ1-2,NA,TRBV4-1,TRBD1,CASSQDPTQGARYGYTF,TGCGCCAGCAGCCAAGATCCTACTCAGGGGGCGCGGTATGGCTACACCTTC